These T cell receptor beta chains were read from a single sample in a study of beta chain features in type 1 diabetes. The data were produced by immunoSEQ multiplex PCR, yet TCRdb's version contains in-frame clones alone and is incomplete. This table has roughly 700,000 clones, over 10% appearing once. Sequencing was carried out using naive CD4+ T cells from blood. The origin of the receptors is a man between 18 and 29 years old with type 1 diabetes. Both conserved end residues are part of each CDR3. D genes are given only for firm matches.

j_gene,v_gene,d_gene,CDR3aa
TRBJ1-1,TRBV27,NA,CASSLRDENTEAFF
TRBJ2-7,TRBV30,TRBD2,CAWSVHKLAGGHYEQYF
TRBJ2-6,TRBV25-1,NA,CASSTRGAGANVLTF
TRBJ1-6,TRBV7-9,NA,CASSFGVGSYNSPLHF
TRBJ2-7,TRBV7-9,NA,CASSFGPSLGEQYF
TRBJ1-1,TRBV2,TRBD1,CASSQTGVEAFF
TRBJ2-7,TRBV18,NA,CASSPSYGRGEQYF
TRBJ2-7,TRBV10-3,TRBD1,CAISAGQGAGYEQYF
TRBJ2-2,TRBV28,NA,CASSPQLNTGELFF
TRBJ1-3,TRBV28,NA,CASRRGSGNTIYF
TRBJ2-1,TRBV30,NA,CAWSPLTQSYNEQFF
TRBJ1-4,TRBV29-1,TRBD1,CSGGTGGEKLFF
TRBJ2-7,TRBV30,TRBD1,CAWSVGAGGDEQYF
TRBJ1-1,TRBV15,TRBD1,CATSRQTGDGGTEAFF
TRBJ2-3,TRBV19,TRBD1,CASTRTGGRESTDTQYF
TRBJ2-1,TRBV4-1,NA,CASSQEGRNNEQFF
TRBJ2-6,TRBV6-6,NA,CATLQDGSSGANVLTF
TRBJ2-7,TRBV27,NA,CASSSYDRMAYEQYF
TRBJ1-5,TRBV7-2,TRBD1,CASSLMDRVNQPQHF
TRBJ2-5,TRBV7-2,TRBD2,CASSSLERGETQYF
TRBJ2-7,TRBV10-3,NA,CAISGAGSYEQYF
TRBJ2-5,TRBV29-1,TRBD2,CSVGRAVQETQYF
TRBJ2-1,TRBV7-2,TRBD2,CASSLGVSGGEQFF
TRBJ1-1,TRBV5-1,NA,CASSPRLVDTEAFF
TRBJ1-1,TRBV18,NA,CASSPGLDGEAFF
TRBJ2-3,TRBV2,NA,CASSEQFVGSDTQYF
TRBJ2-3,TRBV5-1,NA,CASSLGWAGAKDTQYF
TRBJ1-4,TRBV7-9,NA,CASSSESEKLFF
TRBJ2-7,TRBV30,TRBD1,CAWSMGTGGTYEQYF
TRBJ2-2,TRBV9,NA,CASNFGGPNTGELFF
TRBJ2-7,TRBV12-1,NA,CASSFPRGAQSYEQYF
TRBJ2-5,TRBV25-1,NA,CASSEVVETQYF
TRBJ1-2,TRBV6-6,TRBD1,CASNPNRGPIYGYTF
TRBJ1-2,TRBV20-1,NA,CSAEQGRGYTF
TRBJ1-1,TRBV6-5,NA,CASTWGLSGVAEAFF
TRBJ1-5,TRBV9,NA,CASSGYSDQPQHF
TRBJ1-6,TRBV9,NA,CASSARAGNSPLHF
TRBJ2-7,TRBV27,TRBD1,CASSFGDRGYEQYF
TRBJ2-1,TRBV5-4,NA,CASSADYIGNNEQFF
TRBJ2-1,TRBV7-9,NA,CASSLVLDYNEQFF
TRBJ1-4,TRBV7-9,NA,CASSSPPATNEKLFF
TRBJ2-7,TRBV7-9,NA,CASSPGHYEQYF
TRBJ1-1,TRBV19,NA,CASSMDRNTEAFF
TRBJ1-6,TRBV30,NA,CAWSAEVPLNSPLHF
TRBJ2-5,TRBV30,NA,CAWSQGGGGQETQYF
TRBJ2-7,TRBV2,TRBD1,CASSYSGTGIYEQYF
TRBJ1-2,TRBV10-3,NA,CAISPSGTKDGYTF
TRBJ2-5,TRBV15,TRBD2,CATSRDSRGVGETQYF
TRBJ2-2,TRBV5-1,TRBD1,CASSQDRITGELFF
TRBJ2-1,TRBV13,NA,CASSRVTGYSYNEQFF
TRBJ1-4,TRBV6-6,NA,CASSYDRPATNEKLFF
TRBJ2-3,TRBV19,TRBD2,CASSLTGGSADTQYF
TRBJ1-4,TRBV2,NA,CASSEGPEKLFF
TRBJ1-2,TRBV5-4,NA,CASSLVGGYGYTF
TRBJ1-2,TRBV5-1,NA,CASSLGETVYGYTF
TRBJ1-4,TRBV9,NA,CASSGKPINEKLFF
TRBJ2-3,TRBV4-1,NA,CASSPRGQGLQDTQYF
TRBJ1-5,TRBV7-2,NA,CASSLVGGRYSNQPQHF
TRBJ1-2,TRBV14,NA,CASSQGDRGRGYTF
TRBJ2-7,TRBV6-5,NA,CASSSFYEQYF